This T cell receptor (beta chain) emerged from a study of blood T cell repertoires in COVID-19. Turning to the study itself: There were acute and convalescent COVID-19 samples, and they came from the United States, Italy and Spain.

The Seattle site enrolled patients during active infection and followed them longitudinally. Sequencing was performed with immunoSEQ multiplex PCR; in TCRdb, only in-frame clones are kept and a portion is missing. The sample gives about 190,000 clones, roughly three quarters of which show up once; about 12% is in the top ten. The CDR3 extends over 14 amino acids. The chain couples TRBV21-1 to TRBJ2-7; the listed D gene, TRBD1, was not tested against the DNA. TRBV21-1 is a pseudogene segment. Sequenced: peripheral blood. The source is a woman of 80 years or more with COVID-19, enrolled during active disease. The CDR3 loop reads CASSKPVPCYEQYF. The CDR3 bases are TGTGCCAGCAGCAAACCAGTCCCTTGCTACGAGCAGTACTTC.